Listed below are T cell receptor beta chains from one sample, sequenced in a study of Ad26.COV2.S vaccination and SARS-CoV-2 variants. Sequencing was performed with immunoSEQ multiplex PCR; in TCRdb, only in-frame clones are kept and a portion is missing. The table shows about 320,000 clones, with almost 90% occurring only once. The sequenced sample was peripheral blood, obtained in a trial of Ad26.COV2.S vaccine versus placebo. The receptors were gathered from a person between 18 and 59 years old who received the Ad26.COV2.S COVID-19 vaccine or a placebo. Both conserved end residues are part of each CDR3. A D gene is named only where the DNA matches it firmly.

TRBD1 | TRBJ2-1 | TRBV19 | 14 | CASSLGTDYNEQFF | TGTGCCAGTAGTCTAGGGACAGATTACAATGAGCAGTTCTTC
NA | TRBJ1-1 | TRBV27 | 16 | CASSLLGGAGYTEAFF | TGTGCCAGCAGTTTATTAGGGGGGGCGGGATACACTGAAGCTTTCTTT
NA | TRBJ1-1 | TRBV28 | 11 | CALEAGTEAFF | TGTGCGTTAGAGGCAGGGACTGAAGCTTTCTTT
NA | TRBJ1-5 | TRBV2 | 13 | CASSVFRDQPQHF | TGTGCCAGCAGTGTTTTCAGGGACCAGCCCCAGCATTTT
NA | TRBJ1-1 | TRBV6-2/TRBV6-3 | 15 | CASSYSDGGNTEAFF | TGTGCCAGCAGTTACTCAGATGGGGGGAACACTGAAGCTTTCTTT
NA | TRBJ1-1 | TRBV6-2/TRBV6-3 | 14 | CASSYTRVNTEAFF | TGTGCCAGCAGTTATACCCGGGTGAACACTGAAGCTTTCTTT
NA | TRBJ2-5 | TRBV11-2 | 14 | CASSLVVGWETQYF | TGTGCCAGCAGCTTAGTGGTGGGGTGGGAGACCCAGTACTTC
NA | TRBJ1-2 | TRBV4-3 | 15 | CASSQGQGRNYGYTF | TGCGCCAGCAGCCAAGGCCAGGGTCGAAACTATGGCTACACCTTC
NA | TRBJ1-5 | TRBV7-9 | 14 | CASSLKNRNQPQHF | TGTGCCAGCAGCTTAAAGAACAGGAATCAGCCCCAGCATTTT
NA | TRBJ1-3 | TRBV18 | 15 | CASSVGSFSGNTIYF | TGTGCCAGCTCAGTCGGGTCCTTCTCTGGAAACACCATATATTTT
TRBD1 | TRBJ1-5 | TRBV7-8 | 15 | CASSPGTGVNQPQHF | TGTGCCAGCAGCCCGGGGACAGGGGTCAACCAGCCCCAGCATTTT
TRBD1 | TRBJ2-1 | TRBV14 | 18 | CASTPPRPDRGYYNEQFF | TGTGCTAGCACCCCTCCCCGTCCAGACAGGGGGTACTACAATGAGCAGTTCTTC
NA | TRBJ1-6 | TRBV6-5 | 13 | CASLEVSNSPLHF | TGTGCCAGCCTAGAGGTCTCTAATTCACCCCTCCACTTT